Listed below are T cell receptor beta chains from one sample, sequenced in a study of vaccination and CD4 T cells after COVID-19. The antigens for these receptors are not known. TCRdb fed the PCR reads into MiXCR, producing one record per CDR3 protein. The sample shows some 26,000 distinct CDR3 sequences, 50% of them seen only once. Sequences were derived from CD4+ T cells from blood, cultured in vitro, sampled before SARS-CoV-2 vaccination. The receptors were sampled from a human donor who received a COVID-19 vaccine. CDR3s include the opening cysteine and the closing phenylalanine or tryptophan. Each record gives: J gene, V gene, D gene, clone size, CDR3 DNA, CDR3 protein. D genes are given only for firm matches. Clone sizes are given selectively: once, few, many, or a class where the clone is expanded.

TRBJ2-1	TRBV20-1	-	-	TGCAGTGCTAGGGTACTTGATGAGCAGTTCTTC	CSARVLDEQFF
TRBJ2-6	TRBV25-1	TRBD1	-	TGTGCCAGGAGGAGACAGGGAGTGCCCCTCTCTGGGGCCAACGTCCTGACTTTC	CARRRQGVPLSGANVLTF
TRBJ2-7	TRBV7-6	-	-	TGTGCCAGCAGCTTAGCGGTGGGTGTTGAGCAGTACTTC	CASSLAVGVEQYF
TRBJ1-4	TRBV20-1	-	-	TGCAGTGCTAGGGTCTTTTCCGCCCTATCAACTAATGAAAAACTGTTTTTT	CSARVFSALSTNEKLFF
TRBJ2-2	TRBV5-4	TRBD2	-	TGTGCCAGCAGCTCCGGACTAGCGGGGGGGGCCGGGGAGCTGTTTTTT	CASSSGLAGGAGELFF
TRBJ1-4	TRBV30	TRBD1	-	TGTGCCTGGAGTCGACCGACAGGGGCTAATGAAAAACTGTTTTTT	CAWSRPTGANEKLFF
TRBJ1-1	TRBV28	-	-	TGTGCCAGCAGTTTACAATGGACTGTGAACACTGAAGCTTTCTTT	CASSLQWTVNTEAFF
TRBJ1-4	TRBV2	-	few	TGTGCCAGCAGTCGCATGAGGGGGTTTGGCGAAAAACTGTTTTTT	CASSRMRGFGEKLFF
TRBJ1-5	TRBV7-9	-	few	TGTGCCAGCAGCTCCTCAGGGAGAGGGAATCAGCCCCAGCATTTT	CASSSSGRGNQPQHF
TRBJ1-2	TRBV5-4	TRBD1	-	TGTACCAGCAGCTCCCGGGACAGGATATATGGCTACACCTTC	CTSSSRDRIYGYTF